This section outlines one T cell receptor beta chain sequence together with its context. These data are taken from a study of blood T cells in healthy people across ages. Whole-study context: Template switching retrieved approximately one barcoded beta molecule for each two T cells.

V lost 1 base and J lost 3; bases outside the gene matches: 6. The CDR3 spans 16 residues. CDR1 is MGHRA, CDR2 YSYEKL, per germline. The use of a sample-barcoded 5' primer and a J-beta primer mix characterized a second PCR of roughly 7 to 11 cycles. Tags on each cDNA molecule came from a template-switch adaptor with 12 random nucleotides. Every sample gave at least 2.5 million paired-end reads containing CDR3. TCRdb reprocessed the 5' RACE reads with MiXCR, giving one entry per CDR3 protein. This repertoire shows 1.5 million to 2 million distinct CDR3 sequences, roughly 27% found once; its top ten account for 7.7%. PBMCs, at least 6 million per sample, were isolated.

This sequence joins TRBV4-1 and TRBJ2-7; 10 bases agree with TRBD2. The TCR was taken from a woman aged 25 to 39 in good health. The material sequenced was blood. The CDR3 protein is CASSQGGTSGNYEQYF. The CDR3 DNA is TGCGCCAGCAGCCAAGGGGGAACTAGCGGGAACTACGAGCAGTACTTC.